This T cell receptor (beta chain) was recorded in a study of cytomegalovirus exposure and HLA in healthy donors. On this clone: Its antigen remains unknown.

Findings and caveats of the study: Being productive about 90% or about 30% of the time was typical of most TCR beta V segments in an earlier analysis.

The PCR used 60 Vbeta and 13 Jbeta primers. Assay used: immunoSEQ multiplex PCR; TCRdb lists only in-frame clones, some missing. The sample comprises 95,000 to 150,000 clones, 77% of which are singletons, and around 13% rests with the top ten. The V end lost 1 base, the J end lost 2 bases, and 4 bases lay between the germline ends. Germline-derived CDR1 and CDR2 are MDHEN and SYDVKM. CDR3 size: 13 residues. The clonotype was recovered from a middle-aged woman in good health and CMV-seropositive. The sequenced material came from PBMCs. The rearrangement joins TRBV28 to TRBJ2-3; D call uncertain. CDR3 amino acids: CASSLSHTDTQYF. CDR3 nucleotide sequence: TGTGCCAGCAGTTTATCCCACACAGATACGCAGTATTTT.